A selection of T cell receptor beta chains follows, all from one sample in a study of CD8+CD57+ T cells in acquired aplastic anemia. Each CDR3 protein is one row after TCRdb ran MiXCR on the reads. Among about 220,000 distinct CDR3 sequences listed, 30% to 40% were seen once. Specimen: sorted CD4+, CD8+, or CD8+CD57+ T cells (not recorded which) from PBMCs. The receptors stem from a human donor in good health, serving as a control. Each CDR3 is given with its conserved first and last residue. The order of the fields is D gene, clone size, V gene, J gene, CDR3 protein, CDR3 DNA. D genes are given only for firm matches. Not all rows give a size; the values are once, few, many and, for expanded clones, a class.

D gene: TRBD1
clone size: many
V gene: TRBV20-1
J gene: TRBJ1-5
CDR3 protein: CSALYDRGPGSNQPQHF
CDR3 DNA: TGCAGTGCTTTATACGACAGGGGCCCGGGTAGCAATCAGCCCCAGCATTTT

D gene: TRBD1
clone size: many
V gene: TRBV20-1
J gene: TRBJ2-2
CDR3 protein: CSARRGQLDTGELFF
CDR3 DNA: TGCAGTGCTAGGAGGGGACAGTTGGACACCGGGGAGCTGTTTTTT

D gene: NA
clone size: NA
V gene: TRBV10-3
J gene: TRBJ2-7
CDR3 protein: CASKGQDYEQYF
CDR3 DNA: TGTGCCAGCAAAGGGCAGGACTACGAGCAGTACTTC

D gene: NA
clone size: once
V gene: TRBV20-1
J gene: TRBJ2-1
CDR3 protein: CTPRAGGPAGTDNEQFF
CDR3 DNA: TGCACGCCCAGGGCGGGCGGGCCCGCGGGGACCGACAATGAGCAGTTCTTT

D gene: TRBD1
clone size: few
V gene: TRBV10-3
J gene: TRBJ1-6
CDR3 protein: CATTLGYRGKYSPLHF
CDR3 DNA: TGTGCCACCACCCTGGGCTACAGGGGGAAGTATTCACCCCTCCACTTT

D gene: NA
clone size: NA
V gene: TRBV14
J gene: TRBJ2-1
CDR3 protein: CASSQGQIAYNEQFF
CDR3 DNA: TGTGCCAGCAGCCAAGGTCAGATTGCCTACAATGAGCAGTTCTTC

D gene: TRBD1
clone size: NA
V gene: TRBV5-1
J gene: TRBJ1-4
CDR3 protein: CASRDGQGSNEKLFF
CDR3 DNA: TGCGCCAGCAGAGACGGACAGGGGTCTAATGAAAAACTGTTTTTT

D gene: NA
clone size: once
V gene: TRBV6-2/TRBV6-3
J gene: TRBJ2-7
CDR3 protein: CASRYGIDTYEQCF
CDR3 DNA: TGTGCCAGCAGGTATGGTATAGACACCTACGAGCAGTGCTTC

D gene: NA
clone size: NA
V gene: TRBV24-1
J gene: TRBJ2-3
CDR3 protein: CATSDAVGTQYF
CDR3 DNA: TGTGCCACCAGTGACGCTGTAGGGACGCAGTATTTT

D gene: NA
clone size: NA
V gene: TRBV20-1
J gene: TRBJ1-2
CDR3 protein: CSARPRYGYTF
CDR3 DNA: TGCAGTGCTAGACCAAGATATGGCTACACCTTC

D gene: TRBD1
clone size: NA
V gene: TRBV20-1
J gene: TRBJ1-1
CDR3 protein: CSARPGGRPEAFF
CDR3 DNA: TGCAGTGCTAGACCAGGGGGCCGACCTGAAGCTTTCTTT

D gene: TRBD1
clone size: once
V gene: TRBV29-1
J gene: TRBJ1-6
CDR3 protein: CSVTSGQGDSPLHF
CDR3 DNA: TGCAGCGTTACCTCAGGACAGGGGGATTCACCCCTCCACTTT

D gene: NA
clone size: NA
V gene: TRBV20-1
J gene: TRBJ1-1
CDR3 protein: CSARSPGGADTEAFF
CDR3 DNA: TGCAGTGCTAGATCCCCGGGAGGGGCAGACACTGAAGCTTTCTTT

D gene: NA
clone size: NA
V gene: TRBV19
J gene: TRBJ2-7
CDR3 protein: CASSIRQGSSYEQYF
CDR3 DNA: TGTGCCAGTAGTATACGGCAGGGGAGCTCCTACGAGCAGTACTTC

D gene: NA
clone size: NA
V gene: TRBV7-8
J gene: TRBJ2-1
CDR3 protein: CASSLRPNEQLF
CDR3 DNA: TGTGCCAGCAGCTTAAGACCCAATGAGCAGCTCTTC

D gene: NA
clone size: NA
V gene: TRBV7-8
J gene: TRBJ2-5
CDR3 protein: CASAQGQTSLETQYF
CDR3 DNA: TGTGCCAGCGCCCAAGGACAGACCTCCCTGGAGACCCAGTACTTC

D gene: NA
clone size: NA
V gene: TRBV7-2
J gene: TRBJ1-1
CDR3 protein: CASSAGQGAFF
CDR3 DNA: TGTGCCAGCAGCGCCGGGCAGGGGGCTTTCTTT

D gene: NA
clone size: NA
V gene: TRBV7-8
J gene: TRBJ1-4
CDR3 protein: CASGLARGFPTNEKLFF
CDR3 DNA: TGTGCCAGCGGCTTAGCTCGGGGCTTCCCAACTAATGAAAAACTGTTTTTT

D gene: NA
clone size: NA
V gene: TRBV2
J gene: TRBJ2-7
CDR3 protein: CASTESRGNEQYF
CDR3 DNA: TGTGCCAGCACAGAAAGTAGGGGCAACGAGCAGTACTTC

D gene: NA
clone size: few
V gene: TRBV12-3/TRBV12-4
J gene: TRBJ2-5
CDR3 protein: CASSLRDQETQYF
CDR3 DNA: TGTGCCAGCAGTTTAAGAGATCAAGAGACCCAGTACTTC

D gene: NA
clone size: NA
V gene: TRBV3-1
J gene: TRBJ2-1
CDR3 protein: CASSQDGPSPREQFF
CDR3 DNA: TGTGCCAGCAGCCAAGATGGACCTAGCCCCAGGGAGCAGTTCTTC

D gene: NA
clone size: NA
V gene: TRBV3-1
J gene: TRBJ1-2
CDR3 protein: CASSHTQGRGYTF
CDR3 DNA: TGTGCCAGCAGCCATACACAGGGACGGGGCTACACCTTC

D gene: NA
clone size: few
V gene: TRBV2
J gene: TRBJ2-7
CDR3 protein: CASSPGVRSYEQYF
CDR3 DNA: TGTGCCAGCAGTCCGGGGGTCCGCTCCTACGAGCAGTACTTC

D gene: NA
clone size: NA
V gene: TRBV9
J gene: TRBJ2-5
CDR3 protein: CASSAVVGRGGQQETQYF
CDR3 DNA: TGTGCCAGCAGCGCTGTTGTTGGTCGGGGGGGACAGCAAGAGACCCAGTACTTC

D gene: TRBD2
clone size: NA
V gene: TRBV5-1
J gene: TRBJ2-1
CDR3 protein: CATRPGTRGRSTQFF
CDR3 DNA: TGCGCCACCCGACCCGGGACTAGGGGGAGAAGCACGCAGTTCTTC

D gene: NA
clone size: few
V gene: TRBV6-1
J gene: TRBJ1-5
CDR3 protein: CASSEEGWGNQPQHF
CDR3 DNA: TGTGCCAGCAGTGAAGAGGGGTGGGGCAATCAGCCCCAGCATTTT

D gene: NA
clone size: NA
V gene: TRBV15
J gene: TRBJ1-1
CDR3 protein: CATSNQLWRGSTEAFF
CDR3 DNA: TGTGCCACCAGCAACCAACTATGGCGGGGGAGCACAGAAGCTTTCTTT

D gene: TRBD1
clone size: many
V gene: TRBV5-1
J gene: TRBJ1-1
CDR3 protein: CASSPGQGNTEAFF
CDR3 DNA: TGTGCCAGCAGCCCGGGACAGGGTAACACTGAAGCTTTCTTT

D gene: TRBD1
clone size: NA
V gene: TRBV2
J gene: TRBJ1-1
CDR3 protein: CASSPGTAMNTEAFF
CDR3 DNA: TGTGCCAGCAGCCCCGGGACAGCCATGAACACTGAAGCTTTCTTT

D gene: NA
clone size: many
V gene: TRBV4-1
J gene: TRBJ2-7
CDR3 protein: CASSRLGAYEQYF
CDR3 DNA: TGCGCCAGCAGCCGACTAGGGGCCTACGAGCAGTACTTC

D gene: TRBD1
clone size: many
V gene: TRBV7-9
J gene: TRBJ2-5
CDR3 protein: CASSLGGQAEETQYF
CDR3 DNA: TGTGCCAGCAGCTTAGGGGGACAGGCCGAAGAGACCCAGTACTTC

D gene: NA
clone size: many
V gene: TRBV7-6
J gene: TRBJ2-5
CDR3 protein: CASSVLWLETQYF
CDR3 DNA: TGTGCCAGCAGCGTACTATGGCTCGAGACCCAGTACTTC

D gene: NA
clone size: NA
V gene: TRBV5-6
J gene: TRBJ2-3
CDR3 protein: CASSFSGAVTQYF
CDR3 DNA: TGTGCCAGCAGCTTTTCGGGGGCGGTTACGCAGTATTTT

D gene: NA
clone size: many
V gene: TRBV6-1
J gene: TRBJ2-7
CDR3 protein: CATLRWDQTYEQYF
CDR3 DNA: TGTGCCACCTTGAGATGGGACCAGACCTACGAGCAGTACTTC

D gene: TRBD1
clone size: NA
V gene: TRBV6-1
J gene: TRBJ1-2
CDR3 protein: CASSPWGDRGGSYTF
CDR3 DNA: TGTGCCAGCAGTCCTTGGGGGGACAGGGGAGGGAGCTACACCTTC

D gene: TRBD2
clone size: few
V gene: TRBV5-1
J gene: TRBJ2-1
CDR3 protein: CASSQTSGMIGEQFF
CDR3 DNA: TGCGCCAGCAGCCAGACTAGCGGGATGATCGGTGAGCAGTTCTTC

D gene: NA
clone size: few
V gene: TRBV12-3/TRBV12-4
J gene: TRBJ2-7
CDR3 protein: CASSFYSIITSYYEQYF
CDR3 DNA: TGTGCCAGCAGTTTTTACTCTATTATAACATCCTACTACGAGCAGTACTTC

D gene: TRBD1
clone size: few
V gene: TRBV6-1
J gene: TRBJ1-4
CDR3 protein: CASSESGTGYNEKLFF
CDR3 DNA: TGTGCCAGCAGTGAATCCGGGACAGGATATAATGAAAAACTGTTTTTT

D gene: TRBD1
clone size: NA
V gene: TRBV19
J gene: TRBJ1-3
CDR3 protein: CATVDRGLNSGNTIYF
CDR3 DNA: TGTGCCACAGTAGACAGGGGGCTAAACTCTGGAAACACCATATATTTT

D gene: TRBD1
clone size: many
V gene: TRBV2
J gene: TRBJ1-2
CDR3 protein: CASSRRGTDQSNLYGYTF
CDR3 DNA: TGTGCCAGCAGTCGAAGGGGGACAGACCAATCCAACCTTTATGGCTACACCTTC

D gene: NA
clone size: many
V gene: TRBV4-2
J gene: TRBJ1-1
CDR3 protein: CASSQEYGNTEAFF
CDR3 DNA: TGTGCCAGCAGCCAAGAGTACGGTAACACTGAAGCTTTCTTT

D gene: TRBD1
clone size: many
V gene: TRBV20-1
J gene: TRBJ2-7
CDR3 protein: CSAGTGYYEQYF
CDR3 DNA: TGCAGTGCAGGGACAGGGTACTACGAGCAGTACTTC

D gene: NA
clone size: NA
V gene: TRBV7-2
J gene: TRBJ1-5
CDR3 protein: CASSLGRGAGQPQHF
CDR3 DNA: TGTGCCAGCAGCTTAGGCCGGGGGGCAGGGCAGCCCCAGCATTTT

D gene: NA
clone size: once
V gene: TRBV29-1
J gene: TRBJ1-2
CDR3 protein: CSAAGAANYGYTF
CDR3 DNA: TGCAGCGCCGCGGGGGCAGCTAACTATGGCTACACCTTC

D gene: NA
clone size: few
V gene: TRBV3-1
J gene: TRBJ2-2
CDR3 protein: CASSQEGNTGELFF
CDR3 DNA: TGTGCCAGCAGCCAAGAAGGGAACACCGGGGAGCTGTTTTTT

D gene: NA
clone size: NA
V gene: TRBV27
J gene: TRBJ1-2
CDR3 protein: CASSFEHGYGYTF
CDR3 DNA: TGTGCCAGCAGTTTCGAACATGGCTATGGCTACACCTTC

D gene: NA
clone size: NA
V gene: TRBV11-2
J gene: TRBJ2-1
CDR3 protein: CASSPSSSQFSYNEQFF
CDR3 DNA: TGTGCCAGCAGCCCGTCTTCATCTCAATTCTCCTACAATGAGCAGTTCTTC

D gene: NA
clone size: NA
V gene: TRBV6-1
J gene: TRBJ2-3
CDR3 protein: CATRTDPLDTQYF
CDR3 DNA: TGTGCCACCAGGACGGATCCCCTAGATACGCAGTATTTT

D gene: NA
clone size: many
V gene: TRBV19
J gene: TRBJ1-2
CDR3 protein: CASSILALEGGYTF
CDR3 DNA: TGTGCCAGTAGTATATTGGCGCTCGAGGGGGGCTACACCTTC

D gene: NA
clone size: few
V gene: TRBV6-5
J gene: TRBJ2-1
CDR3 protein: CASSYPDYYGGYNEQFF
CDR3 DNA: TGTGCCAGCAGTTACCCCGATTATTATGGTGGCTACAATGAGCAGTTCTTC

D gene: TRBD1
clone size: few
V gene: TRBV27
J gene: TRBJ1-2
CDR3 protein: CASSPTGSGYTF
CDR3 DNA: TGTGCCAGCAGTCCGACAGGGTCCGGCTACACCTTC

D gene: NA
clone size: many
V gene: TRBV14
J gene: TRBJ2-1
CDR3 protein: CASSQRTNPYNEQFF
CDR3 DNA: TGTGCCAGCAGCCAAAGGACGAACCCATACAATGAGCAGTTCTTC

D gene: NA
clone size: NA
V gene: TRBV5-1
J gene: TRBJ2-2
CDR3 protein: CASSSHIGASSGELFF
CDR3 DNA: TGCGCCAGCAGCTCGCACATCGGGGCATCGTCCGGGGAGCTGTTTTTT

D gene: NA
clone size: NA
V gene: TRBV11-2
J gene: TRBJ2-5
CDR3 protein: CASSSRRGSETQYF
CDR3 DNA: TGTGCCAGCAGCTCCCGCCGCGGCAGTGAGACCCAGTACTTC